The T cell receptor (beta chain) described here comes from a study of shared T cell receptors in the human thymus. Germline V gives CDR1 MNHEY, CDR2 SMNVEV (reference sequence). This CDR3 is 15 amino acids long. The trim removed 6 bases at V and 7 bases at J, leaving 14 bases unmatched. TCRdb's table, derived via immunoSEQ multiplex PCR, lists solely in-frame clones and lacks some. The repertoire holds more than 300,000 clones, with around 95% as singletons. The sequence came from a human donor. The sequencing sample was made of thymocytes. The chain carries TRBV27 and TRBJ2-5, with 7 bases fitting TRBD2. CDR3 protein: CASSTTSVRMGTQYF. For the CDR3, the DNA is TGTGCCAGCAGCACTACTAGCGTCCGGATGGGGACCCAGTACTTC.